The 6 T cell receptor beta chains in this list originate from one sample, sequenced in a study of shared clonotypes between healthy human individuals (dated by TCRdb to between 2020 and 2021). Libraries were constructed by the immunoSEQ multiplex PCR assay. Held by TCRdb, this immuneACCESS table contains in-frame sequences only and omits some clones. Under half of the omission traces to an unresolved V gene where checked; the cause of the rest is unknown. Recorded for this sample are approximately 1.1 million clones; about four fifths of them occurred a single time. Clones ranked in the top ten supply about 0.52% of the sample. Sequenced material: memory CD4+ T cells from PBMCs. Reading the label with the study, this specimen's cell subset or site is: CD45RA-negative fraction. The receptor source for this set is a man between 18 and 29 years old in good health. Some clones in this sample may be carry-over from other donors' samples.

Only one count was recorded for this clone. This chain links TRBV30 with TRBJ1-4, with D hard to call. Trimming pared 2 bases from V and 5 bases from J, leaving 18 bases between. Germline CDR1 is GTSNPN and CDR2 is SVGIG (reference sequence). This CDR3 has 16 amino acids. In DNA form, the CDR3 reads TGTGCCTGGAGTTCCAGCCGGACGTTCTCAAATGAAAAACTGTTTTTT. Amino acid sequence: CAWSSSRTFSNEKLFF.

The chain employs TRBV18 and TRBJ2-5; no definite D call. Trimming stripped 4 bases from V and 4 bases from J, with 10 bases between. CDR3 size: 13 residues. Per the germline V gene, CDR1 is KGHSH and CDR2 is LQKENI. The CDR3 is CASSQYWGETQYF. The CDR3 DNA is TGTGCCAGCTCACAATATTGGGGAGAGACCCAGTACTTC. Full variable domain (remainder filled in from reference TRBV18 and TRBJ2-5): NAGVMQNPRHLVRRRGQEARLRCSPMKGHSHVYWYRQLPEEGLKFMVYLQKENIIDESGMPKERFSAEFPKEGPSILRIQQVVRGDSAAYFCASSQYWGETQYFGPGTRLLVL.

This chain links TRBV27 with TRBJ2-1, with D possibly matching TRBD2 (6 bases). V lost 8 bases and J 1 base, leaving 12 bases between the germline ends. The CDR3 extends over 14 amino acids. Germline lookup yields CDR1 MNHEY and CDR2 SMNVEV (reference sequence). The chain's CDR3 is CASCPRGSYNEQFF. As DNA, the CDR3 is TGTGCCAGCTGCCCGCGGGGTTCCTACAATGAGCAGTTCTTC.

The V and J genes are TRBV11-2 and TRBJ2-1; 7 nucleotides align to TRBD2. The CDR3 is made up of 16 amino acids. Germline CDR1 is SGHAT and CDR2 is FQNNGV. With 1 base clipped from V and 4 bases from J, the junction kept 7 bases outside the gene matches. The CDR3 protein is CASSLGVGGRYNEQFF. The CDR3 DNA reads TGTGCCAGCAGCTTAGGGGTAGGCGGGAGATACAATGAGCAGTTCTTC.

The CDR3 DNA follows: TGTGCCAGCAGCCGACAGCCGAACTATGGCTACACCTTC. Its protein is CASSRQPNYGYTF. This chain connects TRBV5-6 to TRBJ1-2; a possible D gene is TRBD1 (5 bases). V was cut by 4 bases and J by 2 bases, with 9 bases left in between. The CDR3 has 13 residues. Germline loops: CDR1 SGHDT, CDR2 YYEEEE.

This clone appeared once. The genes are TRBV6-1 and TRBJ2-7; TRBD2 matches at 10 bases. Germline-derived CDR1 and CDR2 are MNHNS and SASEGT. The CDR3 spans 14 residues. V shed 5 bases, J shed 6 bases, and the junction held 7 bases outside the gene matches. The CDR3: CASSPLSGRSEQYF. The CDR3 nucleotides read TGTGCCAGCAGTCCTCTTAGCGGGAGGAGCGAGCAGTACTTC.